This paragraph reports one TCR beta chain. The antigen is not known. Assay used: immunoSEQ multiplex PCR; TCRdb lists only in-frame clones, some missing. The sample lists 95,000 to 150,000 clones; roughly 95% were seen once. V shed 0 bases and J shed 0 bases, with 15 bases lying between them. Per the germline V gene, CDR1 is SGHNT and CDR2 is YYREEE (reference sequence). CDR3 length equals 18 residues. The data stem from a study of graft-versus-host responses after intestinal transplantation. Study overall: Among the recipients, all got anti-thymocyte globulin induction and then tacrolimus and steroids for about three years.

General observations from the study: In patients with graft-donor T cell macrochimerism, allograft graft-versus-host to host-versus-graft clonal ratios were high. GvH clones were found in recipient marrow; some appeared first in ileum or blood.

The genes are TRBV5-4 and TRBJ1-4; D is unresolved. This sequence originates from a human donor who received an intestinal transplant. The specimen comprised unstimulated CD8+ T cells sorted from spleen or lymph node cells, sampled before intestinal transplant. This CDR3 is CASSLARPGWTTNEKLFF. CDR3 DNA sequence: TGTGCCAGCAGCTTGGCCCGGCCCGGGTGGACAACTAATGAAAAACTGTTTTTT.